This is a list of T cell receptor beta chains from one sample in a study of blood T cell repertoires in COVID-19. Measured with immunoSEQ multiplex PCR; TCRdb has only the in-frame clones, and not every one. Here the sample spans over 80,000 clones, roughly 87% being singletons. The specimen was peripheral blood. Source of these receptors: a man aged 50 to 59 with acute or convalescent COVID-19. Both conserved end residues are part of each CDR3.

CDR3 protein,V gene
CASSNPGTGEYGYTF,TRBV6-5
CASSLDRSSYNEQFF,TRBV7-2
CASSQPSASNYGYTF,TRBV4-1
CASRGGSEQYF,TRBV5-1
CAWSQTGGVGPFF,TRBV30
CATSDRRDRGGGYTF,TRBV24-1
CASRSQAFNEKLFF,TRBV6-5
CASRNTNPGYTEAFF,TRBV11-2
CATSRDMSSGNTIYF,TRBV15
CASILREVSGNTIYF,TRBV6-5
CASSLDRVGQPQHF,TRBV3-1/TRBV3-2
CASSNGLAGGETQYF,TRBV6-6
CASSVQGADGEKLFF,TRBV5-1
CASSQDLGANTEAFF,TRBV4-1
CASSLEPRAGLSLDTQYF,TRBV5-1
CASRQTGATEAFF,TRBV6-6
CVRSLMHSTVQETQYF,TRBV7-5
CASSLGRNTDTQYF,TRBV11-2
CAWSLGGQGVWNEQFF,TRBV30
CASSTRANYGYTF,TRBV19